This TCR beta chain stems from a study of blood T cell repertoires in COVID-19. Study-level information: COVID-19 samples, acute and convalescent, were from the United States, Italy and Spain. PBMCs, B-cell-depleted T cells, or T cells were the source of the cDNA or gDNA that made up the material.

Study processing details: The assay estimated nucleated cells by amplifying reference gene primers. Repertoires were generated with immunoSEQ multiplex PCR, while TCRdb's copy carries only in-frame clones and drops some. V and J calls and clone size are copied from that table; D and trimming were computed from the DNA. The data hold 70,000 to 100,000 clones, with roughly 80% observed a single time. Trimming took off 4 bases at V and 0 bases at J, with 9 bases between the two ends. The CDR3 runs 15 residues. Looked up from germline, CDR1 is SEHNR and CDR2 is FQNEAQ (reference sequence). In regard to this clone: At the DNA level, this CDR3 is encoded by other sequences in the same sample as well.

Sequenced material: peripheral blood. The origin of this receptor is a woman of 80 years or more with acute or convalescent COVID-19. The V call is TRBV7-9, the J call TRBJ1-4, with D maybe TRBD1 (5 bases). CDR3 nucleotide sequence: TGTGCCAGCAGCTCGGGGACTGCAACTAATGAAAAACTGTTTTTT. Its protein product is CASSSGTATNEKLFF.